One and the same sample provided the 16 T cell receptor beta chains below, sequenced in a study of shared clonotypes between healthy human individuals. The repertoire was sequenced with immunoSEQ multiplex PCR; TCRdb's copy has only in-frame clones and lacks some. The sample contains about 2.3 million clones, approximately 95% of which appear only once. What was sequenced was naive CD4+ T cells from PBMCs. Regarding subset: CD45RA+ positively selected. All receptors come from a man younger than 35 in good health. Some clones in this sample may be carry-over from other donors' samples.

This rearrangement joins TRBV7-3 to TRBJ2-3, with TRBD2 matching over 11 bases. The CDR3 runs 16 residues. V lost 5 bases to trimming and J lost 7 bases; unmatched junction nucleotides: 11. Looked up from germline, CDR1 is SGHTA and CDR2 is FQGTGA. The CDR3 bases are TGTGCCAGCAGCACGAATCGGCTAGCGGGAGGTCATACGCAGTATTTT. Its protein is CASSTNRLAGGHTQYF.

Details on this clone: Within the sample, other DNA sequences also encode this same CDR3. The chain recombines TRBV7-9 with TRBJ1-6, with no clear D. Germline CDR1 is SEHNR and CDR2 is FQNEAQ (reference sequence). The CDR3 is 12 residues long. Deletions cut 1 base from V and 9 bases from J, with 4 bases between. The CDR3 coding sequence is TGTGCCAGCAGCTTAGAAGGTTCACCCCTCCACTTT. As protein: CASSLEGSPLHF.

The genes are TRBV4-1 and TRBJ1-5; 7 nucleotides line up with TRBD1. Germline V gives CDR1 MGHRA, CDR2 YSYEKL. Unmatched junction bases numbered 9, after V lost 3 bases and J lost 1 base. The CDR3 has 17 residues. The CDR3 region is CASSHRQGINSNQPQHF. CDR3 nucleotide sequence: TGCGCCAGCAGCCATAGACAGGGTATTAACAGCAATCAGCCCCAGCATTTT.

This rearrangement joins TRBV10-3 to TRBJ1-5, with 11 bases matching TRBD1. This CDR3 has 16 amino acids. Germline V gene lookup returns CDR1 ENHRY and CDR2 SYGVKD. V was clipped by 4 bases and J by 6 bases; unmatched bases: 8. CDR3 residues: CAISGSDRGLGQPQHF. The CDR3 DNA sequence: TGTGCCATCAGTGGATCGGACAGGGGGCTGGGTCAGCCCCAGCATTTT.

CDR3 sequence (DNA): TGTGCCAGCAGCTTCCCCATTGATTATCCGGGACGGAATAACTATGGCTACACCTTC. Amino acids: CASSFPIDYPGRNNYGYTF. V and J are TRBV5-6 and TRBJ1-2, with a tentative D call TRBD1 (5 bases). The V gene lost 2 bases and the J gene lost 1 base, with 24 bases spanning the gap. CDR1 is SGHDT, CDR2 YYEEEE, per germline. The CDR3 sequence is 19 residues long.

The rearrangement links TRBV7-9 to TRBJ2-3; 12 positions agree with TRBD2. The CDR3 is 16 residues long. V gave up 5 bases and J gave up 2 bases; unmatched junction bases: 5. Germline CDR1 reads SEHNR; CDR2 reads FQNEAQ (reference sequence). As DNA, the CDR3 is TGTGCCAGCAGCCCACGACTAGCGGGGGACACAGATACGCAGTATTTT. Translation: CASSPRLAGDTDTQYF.

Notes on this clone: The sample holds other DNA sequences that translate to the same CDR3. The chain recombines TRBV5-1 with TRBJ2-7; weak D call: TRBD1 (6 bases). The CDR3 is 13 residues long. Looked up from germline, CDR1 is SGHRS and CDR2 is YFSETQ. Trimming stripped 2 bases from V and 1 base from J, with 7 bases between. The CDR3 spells CASSFDRSYEQYF. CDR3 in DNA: TGCGCCAGCAGCTTCGACAGGTCCTACGAGCAGTACTTC.

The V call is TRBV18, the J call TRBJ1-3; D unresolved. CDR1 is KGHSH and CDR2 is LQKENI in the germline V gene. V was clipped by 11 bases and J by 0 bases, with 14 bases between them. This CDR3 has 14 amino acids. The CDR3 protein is CASRRGDSGNTIYF. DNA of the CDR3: TGTGCCTCCCGGCGTGGGGACTCTGGAAACACCATATATTTT.

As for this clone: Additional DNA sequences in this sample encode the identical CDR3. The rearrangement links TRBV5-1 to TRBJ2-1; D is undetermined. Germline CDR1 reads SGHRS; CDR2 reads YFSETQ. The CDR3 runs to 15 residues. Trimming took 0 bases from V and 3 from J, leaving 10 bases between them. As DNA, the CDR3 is TGCGCCAGCAGCTTGGTAGGTGGAAGCTACAATGAGCAGTTCTTC. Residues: CASSLVGGSYNEQFF. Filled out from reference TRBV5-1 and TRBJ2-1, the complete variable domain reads KAGVTQTPRYLIKTRGQQVTLSCSPISGHRSVSWYQQTPGQGLQFLFEYFSETQRNKGNFPGRFSGRQFSNSRSEMNVSTLELGDSALYLCASSLVGGSYNEQFFGPGTRLTVL.

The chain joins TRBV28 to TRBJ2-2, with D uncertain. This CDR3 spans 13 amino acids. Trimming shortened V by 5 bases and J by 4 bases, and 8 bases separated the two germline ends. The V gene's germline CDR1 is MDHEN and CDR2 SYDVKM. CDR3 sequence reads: CASSARSTGELFF. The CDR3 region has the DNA TGTGCCAGCAGTGCCCGAAGCACCGGGGAGCTGTTTTTT. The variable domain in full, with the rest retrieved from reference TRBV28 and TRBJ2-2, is DVKVTQSSRYLVKRTGEKVFLECVQDMDHENMFWYRQDPGLGLRLIYFSYDVKMKEKGDIPEGYSVSREKKERFSLILESASTNQTSMYLCASSARSTGELFFGEGSRLTVL.

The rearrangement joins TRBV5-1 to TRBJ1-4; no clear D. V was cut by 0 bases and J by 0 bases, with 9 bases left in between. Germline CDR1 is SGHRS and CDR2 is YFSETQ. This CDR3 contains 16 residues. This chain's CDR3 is CASSLGAYSTNEKLFF. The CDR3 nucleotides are TGCGCCAGCAGCTTGGGGGCCTACTCAACTAATGAAAAACTGTTTTTT.

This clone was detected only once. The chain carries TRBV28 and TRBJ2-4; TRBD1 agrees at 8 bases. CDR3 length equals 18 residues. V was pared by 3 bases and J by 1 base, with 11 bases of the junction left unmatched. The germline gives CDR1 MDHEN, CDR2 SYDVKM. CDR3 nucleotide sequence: TGTGCCAGCAGTTTGCATGAGCAGGGGGCTTGGGCCAAAAACATTCAGTACTTC. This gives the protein CASSLHEQGAWAKNIQYF.

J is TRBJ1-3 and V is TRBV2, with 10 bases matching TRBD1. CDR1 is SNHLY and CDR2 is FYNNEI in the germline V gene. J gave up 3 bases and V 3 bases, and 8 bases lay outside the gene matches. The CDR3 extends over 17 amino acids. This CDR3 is CASSDTSWDRGGNTIYF. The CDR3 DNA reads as TGTGCCAGCAGTGATACCTCGTGGGACAGGGGTGGAAACACCATATATTTT.

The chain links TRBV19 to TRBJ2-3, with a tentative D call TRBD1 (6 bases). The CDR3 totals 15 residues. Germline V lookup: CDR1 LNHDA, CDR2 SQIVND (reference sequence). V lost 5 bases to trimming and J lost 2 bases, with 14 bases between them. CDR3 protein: CASSAEQGPTDTQYF. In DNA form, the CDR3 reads TGTGCCAGTAGTGCCGAACAGGGACCCACAGATACGCAGTATTTT.

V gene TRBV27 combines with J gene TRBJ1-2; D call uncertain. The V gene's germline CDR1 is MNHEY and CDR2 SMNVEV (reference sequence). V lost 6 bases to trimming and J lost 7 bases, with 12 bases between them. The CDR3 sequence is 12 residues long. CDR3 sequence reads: CASRGQLSGYTF. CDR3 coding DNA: TGTGCCAGCAGGGGCCAATTGAGTGGCTACACCTTC.

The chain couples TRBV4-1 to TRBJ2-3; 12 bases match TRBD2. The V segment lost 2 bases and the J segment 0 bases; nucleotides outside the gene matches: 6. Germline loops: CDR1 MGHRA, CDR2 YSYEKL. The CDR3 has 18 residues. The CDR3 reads CASSQRTSGIRSTDTQYF. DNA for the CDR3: TGCGCCAGCAGCCAAAGGACTAGCGGGATTAGAAGCACAGATACGCAGTATTTT.